This paragraph reports one TCR beta chain. Its antigen is as yet unknown. This specimen comes from a study of T cells in localized non-small cell lung cancer. The protocol was immunoSEQ multiplex PCR, while the TCRdb copy is restricted to in-frame clones and leaves out a portion. The sample holds 130,000 or so clones, 70% to 90% seen once. The study's findings and limits: Median detection of top 100 tumor clones in adjacent lung was around 59 clones. Greater blood T cell density accompanied longer overall survival. Uninvolved nearby lung showed the greatest T cell clonality, exceeding that found in tumor.

V was cut by 2 bases and J by 2 bases, with 18 bases left in between. CDR3 size: 17 residues. Per germline, CDR1 SGHRS and CDR2 YFSETQ. The TCR was taken from a female donor at least 60 years old with stage I lung adenocarcinoma. The chain couples TRBV5-1 to TRBJ2-3; D is perhaps TRBD2 (5 bases). Sequencing was performed on peripheral blood, taken before any cancer treatment. The CDR3 loop is CASSLGLAVHPTDTQYF. The CDR3 bases are TGCGCCAGCAGCTTAGGTCTAGCAGTTCACCCCACAGATACGCAGTATTTT.